The next 14 T cell receptor beta chains were all read from a single sample in a study of T cells after yellow fever vaccination. MiXCR was run by TCRdb on the 5' RACE reads, yielding one entry per CDR3 protein. The table has a few hundred thousand distinct CDR3 sequences, less than 20% seen once. The material was PBMCs, obtained less than 6 days after the first yellow fever vaccination. Receptor source: a man aged 18 to 35 who received the YFV17D yellow fever vaccine.

The chain is built from TRBV5-1 and TRBJ2-1; the D gene is possibly TRBD2 (5 bases). CDR3 length: 15 residues. Between the trimmed V and J ends, which lost 6 bases and 2 bases, there was a span of 15 bases. CDR1 and CDR2 (germline): SGHRS, YFSETQ. CDR3 nucleotides: TGCGCCAGCATTCGGGGTCCTGCCACCTACAATGAGCAGTTCTTC. This translates into CASIRGPATYNEQFF.

This clonotype was detected only a few times. The chain has TRBV5-5 and TRBJ2-3; tentatively, D is TRBD1 (6 bases). CDR1 and CDR2 (germline): SGHKS, YYEKEE (reference sequence). The CDR3 extends over 16 amino acids. V was cut by 1 base and J by 0 bases, with 12 bases left in between. The CDR3 DNA is TGTGCCAGCAGCTTGAATCTGGGGGCTAGCACAGATACGCAGTATTTT. Protein product: CASSLNLGASTDTQYF. Full variable domain (missing parts from reference TRBV5-5 and TRBJ2-3): DAGVTQSPTHLIKTRGQQVTLRCSPISGHKSVSWYQQVLGQGPQFIFQYYEKEERGRGNFPDRFSARQFPNYSSELNVNALLLGDSALYLCASSLNLGASTDTQYFGPGTRLTVL.

This clonotype occurred a few times. V gene TRBV20-1 combines with J gene TRBJ2-3, with D perhaps TRBD2 (6 bases). Germline CDR1 reads DFQATT; CDR2 reads SNEGSKA (reference sequence). The CDR3 consists of 15 residues. V was pared by 1 base and J by 7 bases, with 18 bases between. The CDR3 loop reads CSARGRGAGFNTQYF. The CDR3 nucleotides read TGCAGTGCTAGAGGGAGGGGTGCGGGTTTTAATACGCAGTATTTT.

This clonotype was counted a few times. J is TRBJ2-3 and V is TRBV2; D ambiguous. Trimming took 8 bases from V and 4 from J, leaving 16 bases between them. From germline, CDR1 is SNHLY and CDR2 FYNNEI. CDR3 size: 14 residues. This CDR3 is CASFENSVADTQYF. The CDR3, as DNA: TGTGCCAGCTTTGAGAACAGCGTTGCAGATACGCAGTATTTT.

The chain joins TRBV7-2 to TRBJ2-7; 8 bases map to TRBD1. Germline V gives CDR1 SGHTA, CDR2 FQGNSA. The J segment lost 3 bases and the V segment lost 5 bases, leaving 9 bases of the junction unmatched. This CDR3 has 15 amino acids. CDR3 nucleotides: TGTGCCAGCAGCGACCCGCGAACAGGGGGCTACGAGCAGTACTTC. Residues: CASSDPRTGGYEQYF.

This clonotype was seen only a few times. J is TRBJ2-1 and V is TRBV29-1, with TRBD1 matching 8 bases. The junction had 9 bases not matched to a gene; V was cut back by 5 bases and J by 9 bases. CDR3 length equals 13 residues. Germline V gene sequence: CDR1 SQVTM, CDR2 ANQGSEA. As DNA, the CDR3 is TGCAGCGTTAGTCGGCAGGGGGCGACTGAGCAGTTCTTC. It yields the protein CSVSRQGATEQFF.

This clonotype was detected a few times. This chain uses TRBV28 with TRBJ1-2; D remains ambiguous. The CDR3 consists of 15 residues. Trimming removed 3 bases at V and 7 bases at J, with 18 bases between. The germline V gene encodes CDR1 MDHEN and CDR2 SYDVKM. The CDR3 loop reads CASSLAGRITFGYTF. The CDR3, as DNA: TGTGCCAGCAGTTTGGCTGGGAGGATCACGTTTGGCTACACCTTC.

This sequence joins TRBV7-9 and TRBJ2-2; D is unclear. Germline loops: CDR1 SEHNR, CDR2 FQNEAQ (reference sequence). The V end lost 10 bases, the J end lost 0 bases, and 15 bases lay between the germline ends. CDR3 length equals 15 residues. CDR3 coding DNA: TGTGCCACCCTCTGGGCAGTAACGAACACCGGGGAGCTGTTTTTT. It yields the protein CATLWAVTNTGELFF.

The chain is built from TRBV29-1 and TRBJ2-3, with TRBD2 matching over 9 bases. Germline V gene data show CDR1 as SQVTM and CDR2 as ANQGSEA. The V segment lost 4 bases and the J segment 4 bases; nucleotides outside the gene matches: 3. The CDR3 is 13 residues long. The CDR3: CSVGASGADTQYF. The CDR3 DNA is TGCAGCGTTGGGGCTAGCGGGGCAGATACGCAGTATTTT.

The V gene is TRBV7-9, the J gene TRBJ2-7; 7 nucleotides match TRBD1. The ends lost 9 bases at V and 5 bases at J; junction bases unmatched: 10. There are 13 residues in the CDR3. Germline-derived CDR1 and CDR2 are SEHNR and FQNEAQ (reference sequence). DNA for the CDR3: TGTGCCAGAAGACACAGGGGCCGTGACGAGCAGTACTTC. Translation gives CARRHRGRDEQYF.

The V call is TRBV5-6, the J call TRBJ2-7; TRBD1 matches 8 bases. Germline values: CDR1 SGHDT, CDR2 YYEEEE. The CDR3 runs 14 residues. V shed 1 base and J 5 bases; nucleotides not matched to a gene: 5. The CDR3 DNA sequence: TGTGCCAGCAGCTTGTCACAGGGGGTAAACGAGCAGTACTTC. It codes for CASSLSQGVNEQYF.

The rearrangement uses TRBV12-3 or TRBV12-4 and TRBJ1-5; 9 nucleotides match TRBD1. Trimming took 3 bases from V and 2 from J; bases not matched to a gene: 2. The CDR3 has 15 amino acids. The CDR3 DNA reads TGTGCCAGCAGTTTTGGGGACAGGGGCAATCAGCCCCAGCATTTT. It translates to CASSFGDRGNQPQHF.

This chain's CDR3 is CASSRSGTDPYEQYF. In nucleotides, the CDR3 is TGCGCCAGCAGCCGTTCCGGGACAGATCCCTACGAGCAGTACTTC. This chain uses TRBV4-1 with TRBJ2-7; 7 bases line up with TRBD1. This CDR3 has 15 residues. Germline trimming cut 4 bases from V and 2 bases from J; bases unmatched to any gene: 8. Looked up from germline, CDR1 is MGHRA and CDR2 is YSYEKL.

The chain combines TRBV25-1 with TRBJ2-7, with D possibly being TRBD1 or TRBD2 (5 bases each). There are 13 residues in the CDR3. Trimming took off 9 bases at V and 2 bases at J, with 14 bases between the two ends. CDR1 MGHDK and CDR2 SYGVNS come from the germline V gene. The CDR3 region is CASSRDGPYEQYV. CDR3 nucleotide sequence: TGTGCCAGTTCTCGGGACGGACCCTACGAGCAGTACGTC.